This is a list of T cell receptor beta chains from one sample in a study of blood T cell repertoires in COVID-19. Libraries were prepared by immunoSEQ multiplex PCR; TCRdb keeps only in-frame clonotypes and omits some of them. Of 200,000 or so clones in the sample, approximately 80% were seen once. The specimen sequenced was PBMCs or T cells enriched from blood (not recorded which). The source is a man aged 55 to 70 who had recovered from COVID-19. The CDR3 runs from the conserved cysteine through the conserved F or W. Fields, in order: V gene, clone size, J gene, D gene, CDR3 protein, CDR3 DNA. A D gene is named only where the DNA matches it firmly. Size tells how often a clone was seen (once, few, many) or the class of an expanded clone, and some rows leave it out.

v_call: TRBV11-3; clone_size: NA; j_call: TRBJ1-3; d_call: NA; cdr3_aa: CASSLGAVSGNTIYF; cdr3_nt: TGTGCCAGCAGCTTAGGTGCAGTCTCTGGAAACACCATATATTTT
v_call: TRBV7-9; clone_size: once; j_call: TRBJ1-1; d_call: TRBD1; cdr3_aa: CASSLGQGVDTEAFF; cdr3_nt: TGTGCCAGCAGCTTGGGACAGGGTGTCGACACTGAAGCTTTCTTT
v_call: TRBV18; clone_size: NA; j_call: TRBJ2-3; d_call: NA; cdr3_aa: CASSPPAGNTDTQYF; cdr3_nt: TGTGCCAGCTCACCCCCGGCAGGGAACACAGATACGCAGTATTTT
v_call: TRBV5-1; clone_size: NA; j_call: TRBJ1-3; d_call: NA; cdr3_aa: CASSFGGTSSGNTIYF; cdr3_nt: TGCGCCAGCAGCTTCGGGGGAACCAGCTCTGGAAACACCATATATTTT
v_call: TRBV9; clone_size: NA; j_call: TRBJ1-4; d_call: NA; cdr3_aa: CASSVGATNEKLFF; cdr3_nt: TGTGCCAGCAGCGTGGGAGCAACTAATGAAAAACTGTTTTTT
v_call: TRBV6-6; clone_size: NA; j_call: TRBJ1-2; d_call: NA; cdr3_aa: CASSSTISADYGYTF; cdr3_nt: TGTGCCAGCAGTTCCACGATATCAGCGGACTATGGCTACACCTTC
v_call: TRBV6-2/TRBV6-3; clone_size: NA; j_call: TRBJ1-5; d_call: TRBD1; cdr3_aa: CASSFPRTGGFNQPQHF; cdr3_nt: TGTGCCAGCAGTTTCCCTAGGACAGGGGGATTCAATCAGCCCCAGCATTTT
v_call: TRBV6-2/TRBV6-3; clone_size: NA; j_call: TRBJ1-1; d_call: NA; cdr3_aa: CASSYGGANTEAFF; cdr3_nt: TGTGCCAGCAGTTATGGGGGGGCGAACACTGAAGCTTTCTTT
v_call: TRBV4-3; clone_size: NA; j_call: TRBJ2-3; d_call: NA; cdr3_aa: CASSQAGASTDTQYF; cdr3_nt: TGCGCCAGCAGCCAAGCGGGAGCTAGCACAGATACGCAGTATTTT
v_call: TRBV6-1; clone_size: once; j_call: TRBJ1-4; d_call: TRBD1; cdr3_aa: CASSEVIPQGAATNEKLFF; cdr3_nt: TGTGCCAGCAGTGAAGTAATCCCCCAGGGGGCTGCAACTAATGAAAAACTGTTTTTT
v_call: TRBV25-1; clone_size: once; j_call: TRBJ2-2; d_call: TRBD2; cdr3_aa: CASSAGTRNTGELFF; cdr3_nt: TGTGCCAGCAGTGCCGGGACTAGAAACACCGGGGAGCTGTTTTTT
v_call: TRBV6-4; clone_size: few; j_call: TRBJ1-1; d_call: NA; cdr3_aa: CASKDTDRNTEAFF; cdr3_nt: TGTGCCAGCAAAGACACAGATAGGAACACTGAAGCTTTCTTT
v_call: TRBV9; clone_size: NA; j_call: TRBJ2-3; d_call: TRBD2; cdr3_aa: CASSPGLAGADTQYF; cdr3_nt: TGTGCCAGCAGCCCCGGACTAGCGGGGGCAGATACGCAGTATTTT
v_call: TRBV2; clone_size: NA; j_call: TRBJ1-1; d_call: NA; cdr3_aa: CASSRQVLGFMNTEAFF; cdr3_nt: TGTGCCAGCAGTAGACAGGTCCTTGGATTCATGAACACTGAAGCTTTCTTT
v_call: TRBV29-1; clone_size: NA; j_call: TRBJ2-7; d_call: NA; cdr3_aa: CSVEASGRGSVHEQYF; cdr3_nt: TGCAGCGTTGAAGCCTCAGGCAGGGGTTCGGTCCACGAGCAGTACTTC
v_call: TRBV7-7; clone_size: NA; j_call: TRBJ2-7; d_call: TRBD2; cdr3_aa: CASSPLAGGTYEQYF; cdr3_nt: TGTGCTAGCAGCCCCTTAGCGGGGGGAACCTACGAGCAGTACTTC
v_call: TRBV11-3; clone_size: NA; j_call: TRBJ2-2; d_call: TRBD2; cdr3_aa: CASKSLAGPNTGELFF; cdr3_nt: TGTGCCAGCAAATCCTTAGCGGGGCCAAACACCGGGGAGCTGTTTTTT
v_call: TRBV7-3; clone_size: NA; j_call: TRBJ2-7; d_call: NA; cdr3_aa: CASSLLGRVDEQYF; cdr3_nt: TGTGCCAGCAGCTTATTGGGGCGCGTCGACGAGCAGTACTTC
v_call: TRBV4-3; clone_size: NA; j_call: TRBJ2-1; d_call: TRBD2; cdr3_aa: CASSQDSGGSYNEQFF; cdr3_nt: TGCGCCAGCAGCCAAGACAGCGGGGGGTCCTACAATGAGCAGTTCTTC
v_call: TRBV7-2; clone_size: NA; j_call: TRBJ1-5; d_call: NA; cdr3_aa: CASSAIPSNQPQHF; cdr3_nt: TGTGCCAGCAGCGCGATTCCTAGCAATCAGCCCCAGCATTTT
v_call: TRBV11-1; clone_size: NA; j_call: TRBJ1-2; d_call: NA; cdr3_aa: CASSFDSYGYTF; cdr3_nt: TGTGCCAGCAGCTTCGACAGCTATGGCTACACCTTC
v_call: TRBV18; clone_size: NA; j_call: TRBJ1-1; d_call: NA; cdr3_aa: CASSPIAAQGNTEAFF; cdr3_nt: TGTGCCAGCTCACCAATCGCCGCTCAGGGGAACACTGAAGCTTTCTTT
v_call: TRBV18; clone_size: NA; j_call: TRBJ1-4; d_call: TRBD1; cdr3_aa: CASSSGTGFEKLFF; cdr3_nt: TGTGCCAGCTCATCCGGGACAGGGTTTGAAAAACTGTTTTTT
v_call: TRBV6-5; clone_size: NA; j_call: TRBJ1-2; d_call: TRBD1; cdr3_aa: CASRIGGQSYTF; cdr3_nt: TGTGCCAGCAGAATAGGGGGCCAGAGCTACACCTTC
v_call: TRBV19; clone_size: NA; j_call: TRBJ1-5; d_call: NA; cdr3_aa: CASSPPPVSNQPQHF; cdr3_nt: TGTGCCAGTAGTCCTCCCCCGGTATCGAATCAGCCCCAGCATTTT
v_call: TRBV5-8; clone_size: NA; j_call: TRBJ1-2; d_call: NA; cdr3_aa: CASSLETGYGYTF; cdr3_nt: TGTGCCAGCAGCTTGGAGACAGGATATGGCTACACCTTC
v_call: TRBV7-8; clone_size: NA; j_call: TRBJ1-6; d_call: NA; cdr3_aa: CASSSDRSINSPLHF; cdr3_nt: TGTGCCAGCAGCTCGGACAGATCGATCAATTCACCCCTCCACTTT
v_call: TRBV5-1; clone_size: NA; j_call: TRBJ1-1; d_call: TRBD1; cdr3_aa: CASKGQITEAFF; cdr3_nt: TGCGCCAGCAAGGGACAGATCACTGAAGCTTTCTTT
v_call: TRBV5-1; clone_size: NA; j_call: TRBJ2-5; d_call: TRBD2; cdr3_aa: CASSLPSGGETQYF; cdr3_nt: TGCGCCAGCAGCTTGCCCTCGGGGGGAGAGACCCAGTACTTC
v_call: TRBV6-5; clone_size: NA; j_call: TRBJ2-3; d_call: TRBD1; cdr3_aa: CASSYWVGTGGDTQYF; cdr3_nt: TGTGCCAGCAGTTACTGGGTCGGGACAGGGGGTGATACGCAGTATTTT
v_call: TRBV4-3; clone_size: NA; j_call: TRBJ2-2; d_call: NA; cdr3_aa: CASSQGRRANTGELFF; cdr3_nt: TGCGCCAGCAGCCAAGGTCGCCGAGCGAACACCGGGGAGCTGTTTTTT
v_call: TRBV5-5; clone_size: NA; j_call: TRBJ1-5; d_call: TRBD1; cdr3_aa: CASSSGTAYYSNQPQHF; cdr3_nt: TGTGCCAGCAGCTCCGGGACAGCATATTATAGCAATCAGCCCCAGCATTTT
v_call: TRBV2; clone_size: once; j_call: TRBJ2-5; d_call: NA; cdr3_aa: CASGSGEEETQYF; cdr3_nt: TGTGCCAGCGGCTCAGGGGAAGAAGAGACCCAGTACTTC
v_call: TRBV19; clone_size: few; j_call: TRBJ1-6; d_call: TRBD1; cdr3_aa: CASTETGMNSPLHF; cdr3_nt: TGTGCCAGTACGGAGACAGGGATGAATTCACCCCTCCACTTT
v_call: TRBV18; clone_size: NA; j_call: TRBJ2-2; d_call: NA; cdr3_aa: CASSPDSAGELFF; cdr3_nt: TGTGCCAGCTCACCAGACAGTGCCGGGGAGCTGTTTTTT
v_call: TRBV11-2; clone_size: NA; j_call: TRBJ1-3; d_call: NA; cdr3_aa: CASSFAGTGNTIYF; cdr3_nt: TGTGCCAGCAGCTTTGCGGGTACGGGGAACACCATATATTTT
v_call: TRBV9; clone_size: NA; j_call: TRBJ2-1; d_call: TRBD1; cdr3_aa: CASSEFAGTGFYNEQFF; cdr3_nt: TGTGCCAGCAGCGAATTCGCCGGGACAGGTTTCTACAATGAGCAGTTCTTC
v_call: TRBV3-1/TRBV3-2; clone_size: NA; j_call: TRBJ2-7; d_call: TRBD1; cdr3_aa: CASSHQSSTGGYEQYF; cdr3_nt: TGTGCCAGCAGCCATCAGTCCAGTACAGGGGGATACGAGCAGTACTTC
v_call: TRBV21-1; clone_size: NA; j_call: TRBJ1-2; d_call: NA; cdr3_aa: CASSKEGDSNYGYTF; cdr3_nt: TGTGCCAGCAGCAAAGAGGGAGATTCTAACTATGGCTACACCTTC
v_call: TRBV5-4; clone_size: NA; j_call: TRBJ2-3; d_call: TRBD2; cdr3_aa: CASSLRIQTSGGTDTQYF; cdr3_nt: TGTGCCAGCAGCTTGAGGATTCAGACTAGCGGGGGGACAGATACGCAGTATTTT
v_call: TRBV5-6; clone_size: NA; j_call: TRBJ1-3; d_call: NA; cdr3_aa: CASSRPGGSGNTIYF; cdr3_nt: TGTGCCAGCAGCCGCCCGGGAGGCTCTGGAAACACCATATATTTT
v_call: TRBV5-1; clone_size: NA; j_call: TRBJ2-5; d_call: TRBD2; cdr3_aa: CASSWLAGQETQYF; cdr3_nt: TGCGCCAGCAGCTGGCTAGCGGGGCAAGAGACCCAGTACTTC
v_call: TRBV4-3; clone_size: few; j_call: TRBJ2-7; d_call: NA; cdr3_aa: CASSQDPGSSYEQYF; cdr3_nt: TGCGCCAGCAGCCAAGATCCAGGAAGCTCCTACGAGCAGTACTTC
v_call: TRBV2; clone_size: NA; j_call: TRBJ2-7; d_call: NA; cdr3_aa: CASTAPGQGGNEQYF; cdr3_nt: TGTGCCAGCACAGCCCCCGGACAGGGAGGGAACGAGCAGTACTTC
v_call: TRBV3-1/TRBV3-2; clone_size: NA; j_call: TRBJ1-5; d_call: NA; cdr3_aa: CASSQKQGSQPQHF; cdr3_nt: TGTGCCAGCAGCCAAAAACAGGGTAGCCAGCCCCAGCATTTT
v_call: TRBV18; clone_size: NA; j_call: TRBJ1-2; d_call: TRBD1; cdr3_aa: CASSPGQGQDYGYTF; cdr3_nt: TGTGCCAGCTCACCGGGACAGGGGCAGGACTATGGCTACACCTTC
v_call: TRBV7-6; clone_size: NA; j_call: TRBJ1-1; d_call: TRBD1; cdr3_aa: CASSLGTGGNTEAFF; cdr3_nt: TGTGCCAGCAGCTTAGGGACAGGGGGCAACACTGAAGCTTTCTTT
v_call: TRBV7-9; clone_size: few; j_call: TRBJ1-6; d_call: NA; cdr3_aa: CASSHGERGNSPLHF; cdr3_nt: TGTGCCAGCAGCCACGGGGAAAGGGGGAATTCACCCCTCCACTTT
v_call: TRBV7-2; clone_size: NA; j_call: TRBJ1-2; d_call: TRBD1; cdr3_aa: CASSLATGPRYTF; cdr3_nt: TGTGCCAGCAGCTTAGCGACAGGGCCGCGCTACACCTTC
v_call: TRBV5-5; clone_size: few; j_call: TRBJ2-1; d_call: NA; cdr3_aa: CASSWQGYNEQFF; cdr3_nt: TGTGCCAGCAGCTGGCAGGGTTACAATGAGCAGTTCTTC
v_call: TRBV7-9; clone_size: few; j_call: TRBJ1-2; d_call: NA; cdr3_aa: CASRKSGGVFDGYTF; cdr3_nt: TGTGCCAGCAGGAAATCGGGGGGCGTATTTGATGGCTACACCTTC
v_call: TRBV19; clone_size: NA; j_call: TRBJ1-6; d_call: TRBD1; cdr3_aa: CAAGGQGSSPLHF; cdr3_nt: TGTGCCGCCGGGGGACAGGGAAGTTCACCCCTCCACTTT
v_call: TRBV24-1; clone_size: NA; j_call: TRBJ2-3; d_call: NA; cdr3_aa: CATSESGRTDTQYF; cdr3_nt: TGTGCCACCAGTGAGAGCGGGCGGACAGATACGCAGTATTTT